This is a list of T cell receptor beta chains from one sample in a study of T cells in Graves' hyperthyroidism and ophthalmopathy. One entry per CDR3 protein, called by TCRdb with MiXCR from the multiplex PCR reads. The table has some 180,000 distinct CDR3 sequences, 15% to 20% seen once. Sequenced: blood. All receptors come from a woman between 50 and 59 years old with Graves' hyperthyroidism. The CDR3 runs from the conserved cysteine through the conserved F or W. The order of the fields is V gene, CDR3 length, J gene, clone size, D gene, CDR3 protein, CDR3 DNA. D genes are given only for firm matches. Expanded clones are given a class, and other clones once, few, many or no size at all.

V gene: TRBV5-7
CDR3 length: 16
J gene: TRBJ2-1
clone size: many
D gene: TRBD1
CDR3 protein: CASSLGWTGQSDEQFF
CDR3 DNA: TGTGCCAGCAGCTTGGGGTGGACAGGGCAAAGCGATGAGCAGTTCTTC

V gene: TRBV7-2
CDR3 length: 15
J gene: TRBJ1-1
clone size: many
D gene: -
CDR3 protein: CASSLDGHMNTEAFF
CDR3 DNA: TGTGCCAGCAGCTTAGATGGACACATGAACACTGAAGCTTTCTTT

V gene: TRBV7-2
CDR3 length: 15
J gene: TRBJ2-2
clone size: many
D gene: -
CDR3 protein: CASSLVVQATGELFF
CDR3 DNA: TGTGCCAGCAGCTTAGTAGTACAGGCCACCGGGGAGCTGTTTTTT

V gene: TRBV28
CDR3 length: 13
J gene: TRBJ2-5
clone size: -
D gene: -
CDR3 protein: CASSSDRQETQYF
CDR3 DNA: TGTGCCAGCAGTTCGGACAGACAAGAGACCCAGTACTTC

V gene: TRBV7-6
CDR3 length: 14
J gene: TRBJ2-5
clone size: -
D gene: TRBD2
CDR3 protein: CASSLLAGEETQYF
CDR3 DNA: TGTGCCAGCAGCTTACTAGCGGGGGAAGAGACCCAGTACTTC

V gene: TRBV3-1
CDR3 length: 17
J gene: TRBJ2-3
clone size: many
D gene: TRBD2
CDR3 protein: CASSLSGTSDFTDTQYF
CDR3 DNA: TGTGCCAGCAGCCTGTCGGGGACTAGTGACTTCACAGATACGCAGTATTTT

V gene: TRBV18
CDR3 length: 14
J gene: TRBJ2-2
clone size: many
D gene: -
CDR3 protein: CASSNRPVTGELFF
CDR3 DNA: TGTGCCAGCTCAAACAGGCCGGTCACCGGGGAGCTGTTTTTT

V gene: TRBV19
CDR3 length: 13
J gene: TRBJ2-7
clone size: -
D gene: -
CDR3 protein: CASSWRRSYEQYF
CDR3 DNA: TGTGCCAGTAGTTGGCGTCGATCGTACGAGCAGTACTTC

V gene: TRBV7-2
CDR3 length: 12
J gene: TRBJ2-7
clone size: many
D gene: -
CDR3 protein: CASSSTPGEQYF
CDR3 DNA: TGTGCCAGCAGCTCGACACCCGGGGAGCAGTACTTC

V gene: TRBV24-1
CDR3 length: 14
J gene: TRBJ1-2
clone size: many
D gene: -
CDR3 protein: CATSDLGGVGGYTF
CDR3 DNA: TGTGCCACCAGTGATTTGGGGGGTGTAGGCGGCTACACCTTC

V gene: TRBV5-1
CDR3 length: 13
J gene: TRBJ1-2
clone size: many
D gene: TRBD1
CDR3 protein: CASSSWDSYGYTF
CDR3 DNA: TGCGCCAGCAGCTCCTGGGACAGCTATGGCTACACCTTC

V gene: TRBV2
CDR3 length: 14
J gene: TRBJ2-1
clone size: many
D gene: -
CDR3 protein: CASSDGARYNEQFF
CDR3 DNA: TGTGCCAGCAGTGATGGGGCCAGGTACAATGAGCAGTTCTTC

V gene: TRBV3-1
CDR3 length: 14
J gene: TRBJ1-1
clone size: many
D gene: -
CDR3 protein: CASSRAGQGTEAFF
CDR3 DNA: TGTGCCAGCAGCAGAGCCGGGCAGGGCACTGAAGCTTTCTTT

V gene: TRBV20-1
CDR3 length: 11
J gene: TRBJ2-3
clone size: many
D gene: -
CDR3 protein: CSGSVADTQYF
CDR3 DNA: TGCAGCGGATCGGTAGCAGATACGCAGTATTTT

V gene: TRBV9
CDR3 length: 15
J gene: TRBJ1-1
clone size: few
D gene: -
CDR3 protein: CASSVGQGKNTEAFF
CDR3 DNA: TGTGCCAGCAGCGTAGGGCAGGGGAAGAACACTGAAGCTTTCTTT

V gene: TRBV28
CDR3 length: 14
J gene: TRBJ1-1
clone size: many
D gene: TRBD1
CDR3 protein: CASRTGGENTEAFF
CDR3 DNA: TGTGCCAGCAGGACAGGGGGCGAGAACACTGAAGCTTTCTTT

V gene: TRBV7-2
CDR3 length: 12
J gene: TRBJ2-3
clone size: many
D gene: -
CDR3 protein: CASSRATDTQYF
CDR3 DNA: TGTGCCAGCAGCCGGGCAACAGATACGCAGTATTTT

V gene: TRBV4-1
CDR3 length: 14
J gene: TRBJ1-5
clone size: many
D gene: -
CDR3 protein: CASSHESSDQPQHF
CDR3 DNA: TGCGCCAGCAGCCATGAAAGTAGTGATCAGCCCCAGCATTTT

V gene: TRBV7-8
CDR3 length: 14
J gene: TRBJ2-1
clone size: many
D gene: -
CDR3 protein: CASSPALSINEQFF
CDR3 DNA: TGTGCCAGCAGCCCCGCACTTAGCATCAATGAGCAGTTCTTC

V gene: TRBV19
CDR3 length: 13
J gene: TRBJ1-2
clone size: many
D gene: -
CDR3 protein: CASSTRDIGGYTF
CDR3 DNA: TGTGCCAGTAGTACACGGGACATAGGCGGCTACACCTTC

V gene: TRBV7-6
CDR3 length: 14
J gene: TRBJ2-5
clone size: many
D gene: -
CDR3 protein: CASRATAYQETQYF
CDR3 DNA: TGTGCCAGCAGGGCTACGGCATACCAAGAGACCCAGTACTTC

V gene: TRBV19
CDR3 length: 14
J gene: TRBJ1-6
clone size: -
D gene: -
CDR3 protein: CASSIGGDNSPLHF
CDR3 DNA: TGTGCCAGTAGCATAGGAGGGGACAATTCACCCCTCCACTTT

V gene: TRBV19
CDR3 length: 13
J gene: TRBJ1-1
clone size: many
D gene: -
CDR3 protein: CASSIRGNTEAFF
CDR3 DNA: TGTGCCAGCAGCATTCGGGGGAACACTGAAGCTTTCTTT

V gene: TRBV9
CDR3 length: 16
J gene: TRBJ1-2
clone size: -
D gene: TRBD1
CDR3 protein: CASSRGTGFLSYGYTF
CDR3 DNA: TGTGCCAGCAGCAGGGGGACAGGGTTCCTCAGCTATGGCTACACCTTC

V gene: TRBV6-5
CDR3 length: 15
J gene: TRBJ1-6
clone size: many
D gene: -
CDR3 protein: CASSYHQTLQSPLHF
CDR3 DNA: TGTGCCAGCAGTTACCACCAGACACTACAGTCTCCCCTCCACTTT

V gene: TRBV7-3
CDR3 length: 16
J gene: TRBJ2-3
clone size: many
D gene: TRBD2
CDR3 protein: CASSLQSGGLGGTQYF
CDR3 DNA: TGTGCCAGCAGCTTACAAAGCGGGGGGCTCGGGGGTACGCAGTATTTT

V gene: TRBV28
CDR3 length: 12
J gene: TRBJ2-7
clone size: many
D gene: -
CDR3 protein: CASRQASYEQYF
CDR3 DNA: TGTGCCAGCCGGCAGGCGTCCTACGAGCAGTACTTC

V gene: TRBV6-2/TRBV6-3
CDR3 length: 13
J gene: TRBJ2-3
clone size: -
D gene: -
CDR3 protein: CASRQGSTDTQYF
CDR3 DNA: TGTGCCAGCAGACAAGGAAGCACAGATACGCAGTATTTT

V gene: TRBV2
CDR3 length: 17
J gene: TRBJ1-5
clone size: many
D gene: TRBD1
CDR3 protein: CASSERTGTVSNQPQHF
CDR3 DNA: TGTGCCAGCAGTGAAAGGACAGGGACGGTTAGCAATCAGCCCCAGCATTTT

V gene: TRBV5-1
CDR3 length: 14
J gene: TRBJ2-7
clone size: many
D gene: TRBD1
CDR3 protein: CASSLGTGGYEQYF
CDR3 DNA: TGCGCCAGCAGCTTGGGTACAGGGGGCTACGAGCAGTACTTC

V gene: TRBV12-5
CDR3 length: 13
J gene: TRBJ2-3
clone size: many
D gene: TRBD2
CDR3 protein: CASGSGGSDTQYF
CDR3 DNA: TGTGCTAGTGGTTCGGGGGGTTCGGATACGCAGTATTTT

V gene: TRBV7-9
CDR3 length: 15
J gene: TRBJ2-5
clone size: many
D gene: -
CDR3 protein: CASSLSGTLQETQYF
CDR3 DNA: TGTGCCAGCAGCTTATCCGGGACACTCCAAGAGACCCAGTACTTC

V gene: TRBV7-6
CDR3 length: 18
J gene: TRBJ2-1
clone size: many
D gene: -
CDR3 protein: CASSLAQAGLTSYNEQFF
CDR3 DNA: TGTGCCAGCAGCTTAGCGCAGGCAGGGTTAACCTCCTACAATGAGCAGTTCTTC

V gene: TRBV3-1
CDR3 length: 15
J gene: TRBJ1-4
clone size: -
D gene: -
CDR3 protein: CASSQTGLANEKLFF
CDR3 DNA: TGTGCCAGCAGCCAAACGGGGCTCGCCAATGAAAAACTGTTTTTT

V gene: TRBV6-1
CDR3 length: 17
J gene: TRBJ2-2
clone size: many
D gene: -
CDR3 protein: CASSEALGRTNTGELFF
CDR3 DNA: TGTGCCAGCAGTGAAGCGCTGGGACGTACGAACACCGGGGAGCTGTTTTTT

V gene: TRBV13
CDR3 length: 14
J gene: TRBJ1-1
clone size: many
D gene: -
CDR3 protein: CASSDQPDTTEAFF
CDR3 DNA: TGTGCCAGCAGCGATCAACCGGACACCACTGAAGCTTTCTTT

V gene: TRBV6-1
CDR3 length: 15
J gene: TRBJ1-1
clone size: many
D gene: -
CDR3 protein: CASSSRTPSNTEAFF
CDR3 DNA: TGTGCCAGCAGTTCACGGACACCCTCGAACACTGAAGCTTTCTTT

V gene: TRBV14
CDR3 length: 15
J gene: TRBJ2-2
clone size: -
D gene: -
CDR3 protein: CASSQNRAHTGELFF
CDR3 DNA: TGTGCCAGCAGCCAAAACAGGGCTCACACCGGGGAGCTGTTTTTT

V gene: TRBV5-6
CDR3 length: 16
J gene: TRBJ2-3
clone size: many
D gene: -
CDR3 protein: CASSTQGRESTDTQYF
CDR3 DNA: TGTGCCAGCAGCACCCAGGGGCGAGAGAGCACAGATACGCAGTATTTT

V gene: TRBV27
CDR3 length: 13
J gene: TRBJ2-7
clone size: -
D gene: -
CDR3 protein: CASSLQGPSEQYF
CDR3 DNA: TGTGCCAGCAGTTTACAGGGACCCTCCGAGCAGTACTTC

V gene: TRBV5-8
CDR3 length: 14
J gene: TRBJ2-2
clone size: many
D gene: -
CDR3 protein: CASSLVDVTGELFF
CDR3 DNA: TGTGCCAGCAGCTTGGTGGATGTCACCGGGGAGCTGTTTTTT

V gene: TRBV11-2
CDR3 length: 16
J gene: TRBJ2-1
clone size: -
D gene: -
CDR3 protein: CASSLEWTPRFNEQFF
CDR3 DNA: TGTGCCAGCAGCTTAGAATGGACCCCCCGCTTCAATGAGCAGTTCTTC

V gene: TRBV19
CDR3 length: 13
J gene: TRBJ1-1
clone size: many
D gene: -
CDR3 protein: CASSIGTSAEAFF
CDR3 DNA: TGTGCCAGTAGTATTGGGACCTCCGCTGAAGCTTTCTTT

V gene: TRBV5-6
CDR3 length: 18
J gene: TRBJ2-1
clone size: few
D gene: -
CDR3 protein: CASSLAAVVGPLGNEQFF
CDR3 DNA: TGTGCCAGCAGCTTGGCCGCGGTGGTGGGGCCTTTGGGGAATGAGCAGTTCTTC

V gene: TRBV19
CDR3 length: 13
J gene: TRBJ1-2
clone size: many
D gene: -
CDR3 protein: CASSIGSYYGYTF
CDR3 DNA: TGTGCCAGTAGTATTGGCAGCTACTATGGCTACACCTTC

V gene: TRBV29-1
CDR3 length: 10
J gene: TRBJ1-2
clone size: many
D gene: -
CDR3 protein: CSVGDTGYTF
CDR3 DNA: TGCAGCGTTGGGGACACGGGCTACACCTTC

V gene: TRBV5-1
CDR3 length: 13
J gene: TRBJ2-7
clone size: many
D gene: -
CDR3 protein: CASSLASSYEQYF
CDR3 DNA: TGCGCCAGCAGCTTGGCCAGTTCCTACGAGCAGTACTTC

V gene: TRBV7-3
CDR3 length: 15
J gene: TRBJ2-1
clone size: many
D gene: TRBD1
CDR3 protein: CASSPTGTGSDEQFF
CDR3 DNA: TGTGCCAGCAGCCCAACCGGGACAGGGTCGGATGAGCAGTTCTTC

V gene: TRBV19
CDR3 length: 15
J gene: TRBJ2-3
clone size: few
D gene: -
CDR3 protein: CASKSGAPVADTQYF
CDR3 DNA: TGTGCCAGTAAATCGGGTGCCCCGGTGGCAGATACGCAGTATTTT

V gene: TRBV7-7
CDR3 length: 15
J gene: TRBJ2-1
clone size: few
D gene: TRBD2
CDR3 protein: CASSLTAGPYNEQFF
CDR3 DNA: TGTGCTAGCAGCTTGACAGCGGGGCCCTACAATGAGCAGTTCTTC

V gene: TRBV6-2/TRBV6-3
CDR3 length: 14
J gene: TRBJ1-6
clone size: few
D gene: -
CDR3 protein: CASLQGTYNSPLHF
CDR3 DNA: TGTGCCAGCCTACAGGGAACCTATAATTCACCCCTCCACTTT

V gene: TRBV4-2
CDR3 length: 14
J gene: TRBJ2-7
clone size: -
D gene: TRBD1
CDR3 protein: CASSQAQGVYEQYF
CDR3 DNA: TGTGCCAGCAGCCAAGCCCAGGGGGTCTACGAGCAGTACTTC